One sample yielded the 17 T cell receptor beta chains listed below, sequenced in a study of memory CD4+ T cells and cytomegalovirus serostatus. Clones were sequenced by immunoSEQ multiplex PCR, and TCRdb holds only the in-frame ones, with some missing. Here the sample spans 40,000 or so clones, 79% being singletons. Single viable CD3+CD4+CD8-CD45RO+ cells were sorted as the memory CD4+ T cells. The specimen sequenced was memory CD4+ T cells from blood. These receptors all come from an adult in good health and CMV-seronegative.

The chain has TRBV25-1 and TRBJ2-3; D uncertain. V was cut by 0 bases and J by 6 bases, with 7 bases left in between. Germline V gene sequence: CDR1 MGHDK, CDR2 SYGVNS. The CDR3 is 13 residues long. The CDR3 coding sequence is TGTGCCAGCAGTGAATATAACGCGGATACGCAGTATTTT. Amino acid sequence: CASSEYNADTQYF.

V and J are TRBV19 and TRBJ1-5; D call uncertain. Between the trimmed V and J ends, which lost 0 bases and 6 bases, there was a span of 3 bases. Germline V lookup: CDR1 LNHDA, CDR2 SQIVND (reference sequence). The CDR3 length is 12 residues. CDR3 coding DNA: TGTGCCAGTAGTATAGAGGGTCAGCCCCAGCATTTT. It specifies CASSIEGQPQHF.

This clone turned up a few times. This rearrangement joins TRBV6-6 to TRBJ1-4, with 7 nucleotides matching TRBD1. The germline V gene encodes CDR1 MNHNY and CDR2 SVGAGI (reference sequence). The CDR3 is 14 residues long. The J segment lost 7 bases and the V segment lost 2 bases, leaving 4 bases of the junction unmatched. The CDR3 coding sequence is TGTGCCAGCAGTTACCCAGGGGGAGGTGAAAAACTGTTTTTT. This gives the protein CASSYPGGGEKLFF.

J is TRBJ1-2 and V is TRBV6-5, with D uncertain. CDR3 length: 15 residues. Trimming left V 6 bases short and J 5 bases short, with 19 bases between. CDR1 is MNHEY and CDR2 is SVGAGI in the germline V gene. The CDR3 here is CASRAVVDGPYGYTF. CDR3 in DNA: TGTGCCAGCAGAGCAGTAGTGGACGGCCCGTATGGCTACACCTTC.

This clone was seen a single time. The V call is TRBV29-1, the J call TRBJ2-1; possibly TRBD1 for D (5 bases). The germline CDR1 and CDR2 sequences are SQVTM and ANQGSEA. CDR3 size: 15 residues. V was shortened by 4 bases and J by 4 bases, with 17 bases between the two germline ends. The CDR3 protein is CSVGLVTAYYNEQFF. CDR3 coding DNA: TGCAGCGTTGGTCTGGTGACAGCGTATTACAATGAGCAGTTCTTC.

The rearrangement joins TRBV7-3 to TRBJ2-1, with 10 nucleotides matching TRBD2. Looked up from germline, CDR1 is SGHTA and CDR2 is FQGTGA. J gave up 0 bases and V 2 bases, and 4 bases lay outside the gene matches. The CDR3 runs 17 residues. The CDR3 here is CASSLQPSGSSYNEQFF. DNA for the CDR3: TGTGCCAGCAGCTTACAACCTAGCGGGAGCTCCTACAATGAGCAGTTCTTC.

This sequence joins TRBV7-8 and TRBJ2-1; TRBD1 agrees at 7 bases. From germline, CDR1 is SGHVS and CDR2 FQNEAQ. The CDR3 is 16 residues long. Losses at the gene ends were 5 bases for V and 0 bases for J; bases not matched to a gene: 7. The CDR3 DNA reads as TGTGCCAGCAGCGCTCGACAGGGCAACTCCTACAATGAGCAGTTCTTC. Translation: CASSARQGNSYNEQFF.

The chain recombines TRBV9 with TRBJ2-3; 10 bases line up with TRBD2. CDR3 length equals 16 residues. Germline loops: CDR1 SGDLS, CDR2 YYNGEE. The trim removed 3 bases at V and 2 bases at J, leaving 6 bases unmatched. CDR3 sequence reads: CASSAAGGPITDTQYF. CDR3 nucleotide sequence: TGTGCCAGCAGCGCAGCGGGAGGGCCTATCACAGATACGCAGTATTTT.

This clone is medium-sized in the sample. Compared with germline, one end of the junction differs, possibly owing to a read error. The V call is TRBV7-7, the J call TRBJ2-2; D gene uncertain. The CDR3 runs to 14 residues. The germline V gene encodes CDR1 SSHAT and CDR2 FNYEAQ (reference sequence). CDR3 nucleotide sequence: TGTGCTAGCAGCTTAGTAGCCCTCACCGGGGAGCTGTTTTTT. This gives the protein CASSLVALTGELFF.

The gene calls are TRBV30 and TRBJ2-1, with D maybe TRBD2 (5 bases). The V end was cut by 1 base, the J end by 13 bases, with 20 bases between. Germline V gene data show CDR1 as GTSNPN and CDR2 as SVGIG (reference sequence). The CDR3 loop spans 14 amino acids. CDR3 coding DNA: TGTGCCTGGAGTGCCGGACTGTCTGGCTCCTTACAGTTCTTC. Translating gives CAWSAGLSGSLQFF.

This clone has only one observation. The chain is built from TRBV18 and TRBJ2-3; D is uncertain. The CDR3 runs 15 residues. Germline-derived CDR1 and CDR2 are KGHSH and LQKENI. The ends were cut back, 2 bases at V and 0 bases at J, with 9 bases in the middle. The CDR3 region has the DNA TGTGCCAGCTCACCAACGGTAGCTAGCACAGATACGCAGTATTTT. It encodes CASSPTVASTDTQYF.

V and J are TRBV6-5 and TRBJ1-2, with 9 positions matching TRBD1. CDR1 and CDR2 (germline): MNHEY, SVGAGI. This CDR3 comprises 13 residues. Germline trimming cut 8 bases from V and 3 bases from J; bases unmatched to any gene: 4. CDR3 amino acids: CASCDRGDYGYTF. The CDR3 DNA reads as TGTGCCAGCTGCGACAGGGGGGACTATGGCTACACCTTC.

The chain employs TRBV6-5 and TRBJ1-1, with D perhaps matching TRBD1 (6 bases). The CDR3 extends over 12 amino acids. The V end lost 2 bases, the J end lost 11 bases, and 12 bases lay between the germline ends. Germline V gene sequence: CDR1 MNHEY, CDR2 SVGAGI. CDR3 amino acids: CASSYGGHVAFF. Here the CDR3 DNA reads TGTGCCAGCAGTTACGGGGGGCACGTGGCTTTCTTT.

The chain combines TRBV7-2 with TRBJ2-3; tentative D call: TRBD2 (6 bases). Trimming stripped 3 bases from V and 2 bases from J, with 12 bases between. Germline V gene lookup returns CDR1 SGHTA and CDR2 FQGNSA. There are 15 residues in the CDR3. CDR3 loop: CASSFSGDVTDTQYF. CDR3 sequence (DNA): TGTGCCAGCAGCTTTAGCGGAGATGTCACAGATACGCAGTATTTT.

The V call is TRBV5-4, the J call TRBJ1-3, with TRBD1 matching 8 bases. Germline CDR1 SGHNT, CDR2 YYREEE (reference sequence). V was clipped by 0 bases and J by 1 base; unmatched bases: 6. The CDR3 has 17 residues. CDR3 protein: CASSLGGQGASGNTIYF. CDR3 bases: TGTGCCAGCAGCTTGGGCGGGCAGGGGGCTTCTGGAAACACCATATATTTT.

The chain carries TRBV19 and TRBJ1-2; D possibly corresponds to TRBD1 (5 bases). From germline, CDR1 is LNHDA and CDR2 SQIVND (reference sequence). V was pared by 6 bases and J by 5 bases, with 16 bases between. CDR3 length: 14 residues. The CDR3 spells CASRPTGVRYGYTF. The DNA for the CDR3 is TGTGCCAGTAGGCCGACGGGGGTTAGGTATGGCTACACCTTC.

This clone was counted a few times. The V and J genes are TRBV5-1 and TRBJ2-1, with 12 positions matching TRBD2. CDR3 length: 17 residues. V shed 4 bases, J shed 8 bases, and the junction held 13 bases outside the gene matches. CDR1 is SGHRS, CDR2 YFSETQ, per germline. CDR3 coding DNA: TGCGCCAGCAGCCCGTCGGCTAGCGGGAGGGGGCGGGATGAGCAGTTCTTC. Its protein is CASSPSASGRGRDEQFF. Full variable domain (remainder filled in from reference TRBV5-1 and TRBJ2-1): KAGVTQTPRYLIKTRGQQVTLSCSPISGHRSVSWYQQTPGQGLQFLFEYFSETQRNKGNFPGRFSGRQFSNSRSEMNVSTLELGDSALYLCASSPSASGRGRDEQFFGPGTRLTVL.